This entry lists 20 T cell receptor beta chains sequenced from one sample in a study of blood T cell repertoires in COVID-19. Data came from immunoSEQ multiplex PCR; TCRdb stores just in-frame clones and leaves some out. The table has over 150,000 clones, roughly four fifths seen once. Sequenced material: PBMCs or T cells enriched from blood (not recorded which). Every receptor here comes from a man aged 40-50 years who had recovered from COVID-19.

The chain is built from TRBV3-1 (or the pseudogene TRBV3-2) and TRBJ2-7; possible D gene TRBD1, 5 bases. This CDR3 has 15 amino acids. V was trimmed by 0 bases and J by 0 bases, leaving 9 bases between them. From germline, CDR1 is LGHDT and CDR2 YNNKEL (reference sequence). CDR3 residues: CASSQDLTDSYEQYF. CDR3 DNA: TGTGCCAGCAGCCAAGACCTGACAGACTCCTACGAGCAGTACTTC.

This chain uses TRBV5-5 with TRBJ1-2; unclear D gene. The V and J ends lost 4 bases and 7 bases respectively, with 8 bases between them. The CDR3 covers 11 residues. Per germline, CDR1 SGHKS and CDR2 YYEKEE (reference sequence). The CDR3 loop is CASSPSFGYTF. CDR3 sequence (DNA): TGTGCCAGCAGCCCCAGTTTTGGCTACACCTTC.

CDR3 in DNA: TGTGCCAGCAGCCCAGCAGGGACAGGGTCTACGGAGCAGTTCTTC. This gives the protein CASSPAGTGSTEQFF. V gene TRBV28 combines with J gene TRBJ2-1; 9 positions match TRBD1. The CDR3 extends over 15 amino acids. Germline trimming cut 6 bases from V and 10 bases from J; bases unmatched to any gene: 13. Germline V gene data show CDR1 as MDHEN and CDR2 as SYDVKM.

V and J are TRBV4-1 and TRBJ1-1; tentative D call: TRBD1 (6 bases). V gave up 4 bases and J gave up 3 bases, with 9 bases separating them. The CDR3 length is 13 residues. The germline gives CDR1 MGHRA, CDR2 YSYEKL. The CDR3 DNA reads TGCGCCAGCAGCCGACAGGTTGACACTGAAGCTTTCTTT. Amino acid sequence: CASSRQVDTEAFF.

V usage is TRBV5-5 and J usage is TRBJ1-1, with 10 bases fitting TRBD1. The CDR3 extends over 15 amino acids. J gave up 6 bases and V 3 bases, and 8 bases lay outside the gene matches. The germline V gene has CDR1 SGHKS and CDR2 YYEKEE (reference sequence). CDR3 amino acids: CASSSDGTGDAEAFF. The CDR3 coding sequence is TGTGCCAGCAGCTCAGACGGGACAGGGGATGCTGAAGCTTTCTTT.

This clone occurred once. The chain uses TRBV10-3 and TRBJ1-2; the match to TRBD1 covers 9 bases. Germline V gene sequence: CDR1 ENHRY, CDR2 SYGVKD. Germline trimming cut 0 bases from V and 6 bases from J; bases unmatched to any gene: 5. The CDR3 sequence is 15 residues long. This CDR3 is CAISESLGQGNGYTF. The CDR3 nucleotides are TGTGCCATCAGTGAGTCGTTGGGACAGGGAAATGGCTACACCTTC.

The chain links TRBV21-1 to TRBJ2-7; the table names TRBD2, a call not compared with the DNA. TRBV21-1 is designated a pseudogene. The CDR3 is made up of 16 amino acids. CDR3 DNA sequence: TGTGCCAGCAGCAAACTAGCGGGAGGGCCCTCCGGCCCGAAGTACGTC. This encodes CASSKLAGGPSGPKYV.

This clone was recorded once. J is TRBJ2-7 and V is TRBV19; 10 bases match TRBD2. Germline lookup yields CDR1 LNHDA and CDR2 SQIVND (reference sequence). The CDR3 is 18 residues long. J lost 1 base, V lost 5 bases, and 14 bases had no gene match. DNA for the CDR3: TGTGCCAGTAGTGTCCCGGGGGTTCGGACTAGCGGATCCTACGAGCAGTACTTC. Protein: CASSVPGVRTSGSYEQYF. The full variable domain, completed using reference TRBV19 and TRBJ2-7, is DGGITQSPKYLFRKEGQNVTLSCEQNLNHDAMYWYRQDPGQGLRLIYYSQIVNDFQKGDIAEGYSVSREKKESFPLTVTSAQKNPTAFYLCASSVPGVRTSGSYEQYFGPGTRLTVT.

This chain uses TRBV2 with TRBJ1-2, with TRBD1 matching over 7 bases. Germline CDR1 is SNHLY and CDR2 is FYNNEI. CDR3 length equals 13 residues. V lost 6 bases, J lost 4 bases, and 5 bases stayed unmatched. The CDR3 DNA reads TGTGCCAGCAGGGAGGGACAGCTCTATGGCTACACCTTC. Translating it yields CASREGQLYGYTF.

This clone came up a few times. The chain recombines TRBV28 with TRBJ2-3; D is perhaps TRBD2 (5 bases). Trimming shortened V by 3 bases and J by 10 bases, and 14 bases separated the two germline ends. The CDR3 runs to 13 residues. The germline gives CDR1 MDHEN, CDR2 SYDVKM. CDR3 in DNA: TGTGCCAGCAGTTTTCCGGCTAGCATTGCGCAGTATTTT. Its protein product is CASSFPASIAQYF.

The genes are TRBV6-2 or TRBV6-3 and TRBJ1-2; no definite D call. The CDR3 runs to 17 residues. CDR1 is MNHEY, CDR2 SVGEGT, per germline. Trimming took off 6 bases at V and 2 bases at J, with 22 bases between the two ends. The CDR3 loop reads CASSPRSISLLNYGYTF. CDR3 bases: TGTGCCAGCAGCCCCAGGTCCATCTCACTTCTAAACTATGGCTACACCTTC.

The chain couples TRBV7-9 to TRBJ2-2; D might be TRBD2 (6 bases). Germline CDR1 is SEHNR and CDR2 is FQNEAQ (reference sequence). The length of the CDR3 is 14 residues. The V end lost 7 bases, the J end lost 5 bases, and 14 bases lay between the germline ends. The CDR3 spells CASTGRGPTGELFF. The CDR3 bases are TGTGCCAGCACTGGGCGGGGCCCGACCGGGGAGCTGTTTTTT.

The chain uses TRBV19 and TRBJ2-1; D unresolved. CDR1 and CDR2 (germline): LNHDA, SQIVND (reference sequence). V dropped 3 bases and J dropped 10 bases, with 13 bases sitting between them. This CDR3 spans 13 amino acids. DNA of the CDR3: TGTGCCAGTAGTATCAGTACACCGAGGGAGCAGTTCTTC. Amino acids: CASSISTPREQFF.

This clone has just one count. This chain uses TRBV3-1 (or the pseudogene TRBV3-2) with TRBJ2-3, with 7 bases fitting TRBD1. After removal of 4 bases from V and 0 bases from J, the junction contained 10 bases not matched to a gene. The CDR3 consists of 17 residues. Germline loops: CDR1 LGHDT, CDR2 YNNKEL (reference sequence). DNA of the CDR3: TGTGCCAGCAGCCCCCAGACAGGGACCTCTAGCACAGATACGCAGTATTTT. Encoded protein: CASSPQTGTSSTDTQYF.

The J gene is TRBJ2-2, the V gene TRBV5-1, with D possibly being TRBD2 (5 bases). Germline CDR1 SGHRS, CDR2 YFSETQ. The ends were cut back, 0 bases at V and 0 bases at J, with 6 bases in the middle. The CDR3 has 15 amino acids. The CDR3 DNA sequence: TGCGCCAGCAGCTTGGCGGGAACGAACACCGGGGAGCTGTTTTTT. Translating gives CASSLAGTNTGELFF.

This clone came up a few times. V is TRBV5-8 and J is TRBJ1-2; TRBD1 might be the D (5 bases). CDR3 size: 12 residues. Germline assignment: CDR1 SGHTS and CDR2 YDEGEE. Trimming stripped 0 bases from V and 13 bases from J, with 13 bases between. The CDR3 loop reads CASSLAILGRTF. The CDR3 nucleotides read TGTGCCAGCAGCTTGGCCATTCTGGGGCGCACCTTC.

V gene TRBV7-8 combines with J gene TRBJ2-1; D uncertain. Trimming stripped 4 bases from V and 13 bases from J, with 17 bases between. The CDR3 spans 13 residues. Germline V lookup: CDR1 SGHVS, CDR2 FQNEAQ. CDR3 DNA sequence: TGTGCCAGCAGCTCGACCTATCTAGTTCCCCAGTTCTTC. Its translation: CASSSTYLVPQFF. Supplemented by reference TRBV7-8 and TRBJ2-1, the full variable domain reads GAGVSQSPRYKVAKRGQDVALRCDPISGHVSLFWYQQALGQGPEFLTYFQNEAQLDKSGLPSDRFFAERPEGSVSTLKIQRTQQEDSAVYLCASSSTYLVPQFFGPGTRLTVL.

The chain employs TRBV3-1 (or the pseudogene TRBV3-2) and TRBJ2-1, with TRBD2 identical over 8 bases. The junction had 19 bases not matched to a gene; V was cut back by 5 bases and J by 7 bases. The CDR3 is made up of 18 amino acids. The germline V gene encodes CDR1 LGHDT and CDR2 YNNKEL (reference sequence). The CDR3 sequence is CASSRTIGGTAGENEQFF. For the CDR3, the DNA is TGTGCCAGCAGCAGAACGATCGGAGGCACAGCGGGAGAGAATGAGCAGTTCTTC.

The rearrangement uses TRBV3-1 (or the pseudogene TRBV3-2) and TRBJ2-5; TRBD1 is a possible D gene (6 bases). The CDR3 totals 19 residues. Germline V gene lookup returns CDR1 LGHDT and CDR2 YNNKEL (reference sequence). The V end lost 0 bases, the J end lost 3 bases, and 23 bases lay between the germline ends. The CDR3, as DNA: TGTGCCAGCAGCCAAGATCTGGCCGGGACATCGTTTATAAAAGAGACCCAGTACTTC. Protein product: CASSQDLAGTSFIKETQYF.

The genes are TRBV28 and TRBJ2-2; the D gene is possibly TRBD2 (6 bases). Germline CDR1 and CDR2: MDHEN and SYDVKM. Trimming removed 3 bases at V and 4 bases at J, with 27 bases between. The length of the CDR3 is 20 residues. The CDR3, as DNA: TGTGCCAGCAGTTTTTTGTTTGGCCGTCACCGGGACTCTTCCACCGGGGAGCTGTTTTTT. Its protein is CASSFLFGRHRDSSTGELFF.